The entry that follows covers one TCR beta chain sequence. Its antigen is unknown. One end of the junction varies from germline; a read error may be responsible. The table came from immunoSEQ multiplex PCR; TCRdb's copy has only in-frame clones and leaves some out. The profile shows over 45,000 clones, around 70% of them singletons. This entry comes from a study of vaccination effects on CD4 cells after COVID-19. The ViraFEST assay expanded antigen-specific CD4+ T cells with viral peptide pools before sequencing. Following an approximately 9-day culture, CD4+ T cells were purified. Testing of the vaccine recipients showed negative nucleocapsid antibodies and no prior SARS-CoV-2 infection. Material: CD4+ T cells from PBMCs cultured with SARS-CoV-2 spike peptides, obtained before COVID-19 vaccination. This receptor was taken from a human donor who received a COVID-19 vaccine.

CDR3 nucleotides: TGTGCTAGCAGCTTAGAAGCGGGGGGACACAATGAGCAGTTCTTC. Protein: CASSLEAGGHNEQFF. The chain couples TRBV7-7 to TRBJ2-1; TRBD2 aligns across 9 bases. The CDR3 is 15 residues long. Looked up from germline, CDR1 is SSHAT and CDR2 is FNYEAQ (reference sequence).